The 13 T cell receptor beta chains below come from one sample, sequenced in a study of blood T cell repertoires in COVID-19. The data were produced by immunoSEQ multiplex PCR, yet TCRdb's version contains in-frame clones alone and is incomplete. The sample lists approximately 110,000 clones, around 88% occurring once. The sample was peripheral blood. The receptors were gathered from a woman aged 45-65 years with active or convalescent COVID-19.

As for this clone: Distinct nucleotide sequences in the sample also encode this CDR3. This chain connects TRBV5-5 to TRBJ1-1; D is undetermined. The CDR3 sequence is 13 residues long. Germline V gene sequence: CDR1 SGHKS, CDR2 YYEKEE (reference sequence). Trimming removed 0 bases from V and 1 base from J, with 4 bases in between. The CDR3 spells CASSLAGNTEAFF. As DNA, the CDR3 is TGTGCCAGCAGCTTGGCGGGGAACACTGAAGCTTTCTTT.

This clone was picked up a small number of times. CDR3 region: CASSLDGGREAFF. The CDR3 bases are TGTGCCAGCAGCTTAGATGGGGGCCGTGAAGCTTTCTTT. The chain carries TRBV7-9 and TRBJ1-1; D perhaps matches TRBD1 (6 bases). The CDR3 is 13 residues long. Germline assignment: CDR1 SEHNR and CDR2 FQNEAQ (reference sequence). Trimming shortened V by 1 base and J by 7 bases, and 10 bases separated the two germline ends.

V and J are TRBV10-3 and TRBJ2-3; a possible D gene is TRBD1 (5 bases). V was cut by 6 bases and J by 4 bases, with 29 bases left in between. The CDR3 contains 19 residues. The germline V gene has CDR1 ENHRY and CDR2 SYGVKD. The chain's CDR3 is CAIRGPRSTGGRKADTQYF. The CDR3 DNA reads as TGTGCCATCAGGGGGCCCCGGTCCACGGGCGGCAGAAAGGCAGATACGCAGTATTTT.

The chain is built from TRBV7-9 and TRBJ1-1, with unresolved D. Germline V gene data show CDR1 as SEHNR and CDR2 as FQNEAQ (reference sequence). CDR3 length equals 12 residues. Trimming removed 10 bases from V and 1 base from J, with 10 bases in between. The CDR3 is CATQEGNTEAFF. The CDR3 bases are TGTGCCACCCAGGAGGGGAACACTGAAGCTTTCTTT. Full variable domain (outside the CDR3, taken from reference TRBV7-9 and TRBJ1-1): DTGVSQNPRHKITKRGQNVTFRCDPISEHNRLYWYRQTLGQGPEFLTYFQNEAQLEKSRLLSDRFSAERPKGSFSTLEIQRTEQGDSAMYLCATQEGNTEAFFGQGTRLTVV.

The chain combines TRBV7-6 with TRBJ2-1; no reliable D call. V shed 10 bases and J shed 8 bases, with 24 bases lying between them. The germline CDR1 and CDR2 sequences are SGHVS and FNYEAQ. CDR3 size: 15 residues. The CDR3 loop is CAILFGRNPHHEQFF. The DNA for the CDR3 is TGTGCCATCCTATTCGGTAGAAACCCCCACCATGAGCAGTTCTTC.

The V gene is TRBV19, the J gene TRBJ1-4, with D possibly TRBD1 on 5 matching bases. Germline lookup yields CDR1 LNHDA and CDR2 SQIVND (reference sequence). This CDR3 comprises 16 residues. Trimming cost V 3 bases and J 0 bases, with 11 bases left between them. Here the CDR3 reads CASSIRGGPTNEKLFF. In DNA form, the CDR3 reads TGTGCCAGTAGTATCCGGGGGGGACCAACTAATGAAAAACTGTTTTTT.

The chain recombines TRBV7-8 with TRBJ1-5; possibly TRBD1 for D (6 bases). Trimming pared 0 bases from V and 5 bases from J, leaving 8 bases between. Germline V gives CDR1 SGHVS, CDR2 FQNEAQ. The CDR3 runs to 14 residues. This chain's CDR3 is CASSLAHRDQPQHF. The CDR3 DNA follows: TGTGCCAGCAGCTTAGCGCACAGGGATCAGCCCCAGCATTTT.

The gene calls are TRBV7-2 and TRBJ1-2; no clear D. The CDR3 runs to 15 residues. V dropped 5 bases and J dropped 2 bases, with 15 bases sitting between them. Germline V gives CDR1 SGHTA, CDR2 FQGNSA. DNA of the CDR3: TGTGCCAGCAGCGTATATATGGAGGCCAACTATGGCTACACCTTC. It specifies CASSVYMEANYGYTF.

The V and J genes are TRBV6-2 or TRBV6-3 and TRBJ2-1, with 7 bases aligning to TRBD1. The CDR3 has 16 amino acids. The junction had 15 bases not matched to a gene; V was cut back by 3 bases and J by 10 bases. The germline CDR1 and CDR2 sequences are MNHEY and SVGEGT. The CDR3 here is CASSYGRGSPAGEQFF. The CDR3 region has the DNA TGTGCCAGCAGTTATGGCAGGGGGAGCCCCGCCGGGGAGCAGTTCTTC.

The chain uses TRBV24-1 and TRBJ2-1, with D possibly matching TRBD2 (7 bases). Per the germline V gene, CDR1 is KGHDR and CDR2 is SFDVKD. V was pared by 4 bases and J by 4 bases, with 19 bases between. This CDR3 comprises 17 residues. CDR3 coding DNA: TGTGCCACCAGTGACTCCCGTTTCAGCGGGACATACAATGAGCAGTTCTTC. It translates to CATSDSRFSGTYNEQFF.

The J gene is TRBJ2-1, the V gene TRBV18, with 8 bases fitting TRBD2. Looked up from germline, CDR1 is KGHSH and CDR2 is LQKENI. This CDR3 is built from 15 residues. Losses at the gene ends were 4 bases for V and 0 bases for J; bases not matched to a gene: 2. DNA of the CDR3: TGTGCCAGCTCACTGGGGACTAGCTCCTACAATGAGCAGTTCTTC. This translates into CASSLGTSSYNEQFF.

This chain joins TRBV19 and TRBJ2-7; 9 bases agree with TRBD2. The CDR3 has 16 residues. The germline V gene encodes CDR1 LNHDA and CDR2 SQIVND (reference sequence). V shed 7 bases and J 0 bases; nucleotides not matched to a gene: 10. The CDR3: CASTPFFSGSSYEQYF. CDR3 sequence (DNA): TGTGCCAGTACCCCCTTTTTTAGCGGGAGCTCCTACGAGCAGTACTTC.

This CDR3 reads CASSWTGTGGTQYF. CDR3 DNA sequence: TGTGCCAGCAGTTGGACCGGGACAGGGGGGACCCAGTACTTC. The V and J genes are TRBV28 and TRBJ2-5; 11 bases are shared with TRBD1. This CDR3 contains 14 residues. The germline CDR1 and CDR2 sequences are MDHEN and SYDVKM. The trim removed 4 bases at V and 7 bases at J, leaving 5 bases unmatched.